The entry that follows covers one T cell receptor (beta chain) sequence. This record comes from a study of blood T cells in healthy people across ages. A J-beta primer mix and a sample-barcoded 5' primer were used in a second PCR of about 7 to 12 cycles. One entry per CDR3 protein, called by TCRdb with MiXCR from the 5' RACE reads. The repertoire includes approximately 770,000 distinct CDR3 sequences, 55% to 75% of them detected once, and 20% to 25% sits in the top ten. Germline CDR1 reads SGHTA; CDR2 reads FQGNSA. V was trimmed by 8 bases and J by 1 base, leaving 17 bases between them. CDR3 size: 15 residues.

This TCR was recovered from a man younger than 45 in good health. This chain joins TRBV7-2 and TRBJ2-5; TRBD2 is a possible D gene (5 bases). The sequencing sample was made of blood. The CDR3 reads CASVTEKEAQETQYF. The DNA for the CDR3 is TGTGCCAGCGTGACTGAGAAGGAGGCCCAAGAGACCCAGTACTTC.